The 14 T cell receptor beta chains reported below all come from one sample, sequenced in a study of shared clonotypes between healthy human individuals. CD8 cells regarded as naive lacked CD45RO, were positively chosen for CCR7, and omitted terminally differentiated effector memory CD45RA+ cells. Data came from immunoSEQ multiplex PCR; TCRdb stores just in-frame clones and leaves some out. This table holds 2 million or so clones, approximately 94% found once. The sample consisted of naive CD8+ T cells sorted from blood. The receptor set was obtained from a man between 18 and 35 years old in good health.

This clone was counted a single time. V is TRBV9 and J is TRBJ1-4; D is undetermined. V shed 3 bases and J shed 8 bases, with 17 bases lying between them. The germline V gene has CDR1 SGDLS and CDR2 YYNGEE. The CDR3 is made up of 15 amino acids. This chain's CDR3 is CASSANGLPGEKLFF. CDR3 DNA: TGTGCCAGCAGCGCCAATGGGCTGCCGGGGGAAAAACTGTTTTTT. Full variable domain (outside the CDR3, taken from reference TRBV9 and TRBJ1-4): DSGVTQTPKHLITATGQRVTLRCSPRSGDLSVYWYQQSLDQGLQFLIQYYNGEERAKGNILERFSAQQFPDLHSELNLSSLELGDSALYFCASSANGLPGEKLFFGSGTQLSVL.

The chain combines TRBV5-1 with TRBJ2-1; D perhaps matches TRBD2 (5 bases). This CDR3 region has 14 residues. Between the trimmed V and J ends, which lost 2 bases and 6 bases, there was a span of 12 bases. CDR1 is SGHRS and CDR2 is YFSETQ in the germline V gene. The chain's CDR3 is CASSLSGLFNEQFF. CDR3 bases: TGCGCCAGCAGCTTAAGCGGACTCTTCAATGAGCAGTTCTTC.

The chain employs TRBV5-4 and TRBJ2-1; the match to TRBD1 covers 8 bases. This CDR3 has 15 amino acids. Germline lookup yields CDR1 SGHNT and CDR2 YYREEE (reference sequence). Losses at the gene ends were 4 bases for V and 3 bases for J; bases not matched to a gene: 6. The CDR3 is CASSPGTGDYNEQFF. Here the CDR3 DNA reads TGTGCCAGCAGCCCCGGGACAGGTGACTACAATGAGCAGTTCTTC.

The chain carries TRBV6-5 and TRBJ2-2, with D possibly matching TRBD1 (6 bases). There are 16 residues in the CDR3. The germline CDR1 and CDR2 sequences are MNHEY and SVGAGI. With 0 bases removed from V and 0 bases from J, the gap between germline ends came to 8 bases. The CDR3 nucleotides read TGTGCCAGCAGTTACTCCAGGACAGCGAACACCGGGGAGCTGTTTTTT. It yields the protein CASSYSRTANTGELFF.

The rearrangement links TRBV10-3 to TRBJ2-1; tentatively, D is TRBD1 (6 bases). The CDR3 runs to 15 residues. CDR1 is ENHRY, CDR2 SYGVKD, per germline. Trimming stripped 4 bases from V and 8 bases from J, with 18 bases between. CDR3 sequence (DNA): TGTGCCATCAGTGTAAAGGACAGCCTCGGGGATGAGCAGTTCTTC. It yields the protein CAISVKDSLGDEQFF.

J is TRBJ2-5 and V is TRBV27; 8 positions agree with TRBD2. V shed 3 bases and J 0 bases; nucleotides not matched to a gene: 6. The CDR3 consists of 16 residues. Germline lookup yields CDR1 MNHEY and CDR2 SMNVEV (reference sequence). The CDR3 protein is CASSFRSGGHQETQYF. The DNA of the CDR3 is TGTGCCAGCAGTTTCAGGAGCGGGGGCCACCAAGAGACCCAGTACTTC.

This sequence joins TRBV6-6 and TRBJ1-2; 9 nucleotides align to TRBD1. This CDR3 is 15 amino acids long. Germline CDR1 is MNHNY and CDR2 is SVGAGI (reference sequence). V lost 8 bases and J lost 4; bases outside the gene matches: 11. In nucleotides, the CDR3 is TGTGCCAGCGAGGGGGGACAGGGCCGCTTCTATGGCTACACCTTC. It yields the protein CASEGGQGRFYGYTF.

This sequence joins TRBV7-9 and TRBJ2-7, with D unresolved. V dropped 5 bases and J dropped 6 bases, with 20 bases sitting between them. This CDR3 has 15 residues. Germline values: CDR1 SEHNR, CDR2 FQNEAQ (reference sequence). CDR3 sequence: CASSRSSPRIGEQYF. The CDR3 DNA follows: TGTGCCAGCAGCCGCTCATCGCCCAGGATAGGCGAGCAGTACTTC.

The gene calls are TRBV5-3 and TRBJ2-7; possible D gene TRBD2, 6 bases. TRBV5-3 is an open reading frame, and its role is uncertain. CDR3 size: 13 residues. Trimming took 4 bases from V and 3 from J, leaving 11 bases between them. As DNA, the CDR3 is TGTGCCAGAAGCCGCGGAGGGAACTACGAGCAGTACTTC. As protein: CARSRGGNYEQYF.

The chain couples TRBV4-3 to TRBJ1-6, with 8 bases aligning to TRBD1. In germline, CDR1 is LGHNA, CDR2 YSLEER. V dropped 4 bases and J dropped 8; count of bases not matched to a gene: 7. The CDR3 has 15 amino acids. Here the CDR3 DNA reads TGCGCCAGCAGCCGATTGACAGGGGAGGATTCACCCCTCCACTTT. This gives the protein CASSRLTGEDSPLHF.

J is TRBJ2-1 and V is TRBV4-1; D is uncertain. Germline-derived CDR1 and CDR2 are MGHRA and YSYEKL. With 3 bases removed from V and 7 bases from J, the gap between germline ends came to 13 bases. The CDR3 loop spans 14 amino acids. The CDR3 DNA reads TGCGCCAGCAGCCAGCCAGGAATGGCAAATGAGCAGTTCTTC. It specifies CASSQPGMANEQFF.

The chain has TRBV11-2 and TRBJ1-3; D possibly corresponds to TRBD1 (5 bases). The length of the CDR3 is 15 residues. Germline-derived CDR1 and CDR2 are SGHAT and FQNNGV. Trimming pared 4 bases from V and 9 bases from J, leaving 19 bases between. In DNA form, the CDR3 reads TGTGCCAGCAGCTCACCGGGACTCACCTTTGGCACCATATATTTT. This encodes CASSSPGLTFGTIYF.

The chain carries TRBV27 and TRBJ1-1; TRBD1 agrees at 8 bases. Germline CDR1 and CDR2: MNHEY and SMNVEV (reference sequence). The CDR3 length is 15 residues. The junction had 6 bases not matched to a gene; V was cut back by 6 bases and J by 0 bases. The CDR3 reads CASRPGGPMNTEAFF. Here the CDR3 DNA reads TGTGCCAGCAGGCCAGGGGGCCCCATGAACACTGAAGCTTTCTTT.

The chain is built from TRBV7-6 and TRBJ1-1, with no clear D. The V end lost 6 bases, the J end lost 6 bases, and 14 bases lay between the germline ends. The CDR3 contains 13 residues. The V gene's germline CDR1 is SGHVS and CDR2 FNYEAQ. In DNA, the CDR3 is TGTGCCAGCAGACCAATACTGGACGCTGAAGCTTTCTTT. Its translation: CASRPILDAEAFF.